The sequence of this TCR beta chain was determined in a study of blood T cell repertoires in COVID-19. About the study: In each case, the material was cDNA or gDNA derived from T cells, B-cell-depleted T cells, or PBMCs.

This clone appeared a single time. Authors' data handling: Estimates of nucleated cell counts were drawn from the amplification of reference gene primers. Data came from immunoSEQ multiplex PCR; TCRdb stores just in-frame clones and leaves some out. Clone size and the V and J calls come from that table; the DNA yielded D and trimming. Found here are about 280,000 clones, 80% to 90% of them singletons; the top ten hold less than 3%. The clonotype originates from a woman aged 30 to 39 with active or convalescent COVID-19. The sample was peripheral blood.

CDR3 loop: CASSVEGTRPQETQYF. CDR3 bases: TGTGCCAGCAGTGTCGAAGGGACTCGGCCCCAAGAGACCCAGTACTTC. The V gene is TRBV3-1 (or the pseudogene TRBV3-2), the J gene TRBJ2-5; D may be TRBD2 (6 bases). CDR1 and CDR2 (germline): LGHDT, YNNKEL (reference sequence). The CDR3 runs 16 residues. V lost 6 bases, J lost 1 base, and 18 bases lay in between.